This T cell receptor beta chain was retrieved from a study of blood T cell repertoires in COVID-19. Shortly before study entry, within 2 weeks, exposed participants had met a COVID-19 case. TCRdb's copy holds only in-frame clones and misses some; the assay was immunoSEQ multiplex PCR. In the table there are hundreds of thousands of clones, roughly 91% of which are singletons. Looked up from germline, CDR1 is LGHNA and CDR2 is YNFKEQ. The CDR3 sequence is 17 residues long. V was pared by 0 bases and J by 7 bases, with 20 bases between. The sample taken for sequencing was PBMCs or T cells enriched from blood (not recorded which). V is TRBV4-2 and J is TRBJ2-3, with D possibly TRBD2 on 5 matching bases. This TCR was sampled from a woman in her forties or fifties who had been exposed to COVID-19. The CDR3 protein is CASSQESTRGGENTQYF. The DNA for the CDR3 is TGTGCCAGCAGCCAAGAAAGTACTAGAGGTGGAGAAAATACGCAGTATTTT.